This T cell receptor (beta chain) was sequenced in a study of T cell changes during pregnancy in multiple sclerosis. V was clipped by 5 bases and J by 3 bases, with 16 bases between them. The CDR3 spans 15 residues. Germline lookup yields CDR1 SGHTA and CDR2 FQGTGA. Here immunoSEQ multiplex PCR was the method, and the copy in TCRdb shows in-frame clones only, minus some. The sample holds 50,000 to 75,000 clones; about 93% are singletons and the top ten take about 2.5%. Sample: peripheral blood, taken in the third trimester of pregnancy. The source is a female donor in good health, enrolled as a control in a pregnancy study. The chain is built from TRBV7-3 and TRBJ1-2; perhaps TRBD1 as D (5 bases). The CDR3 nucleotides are TGTGCCAGCAGCCCATCTTCGGGGGGGTACTATGGCTACACCTTC. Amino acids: CASSPSSGGYYGYTF.